This T cell receptor (beta chain) was identified during a study of CD8 T cells in Susac syndrome. The RNA input was about 0.5 to 1 ug, and it was reverse transcribed with random hexamers. Each CDR3 protein gets one entry after TCRdb re-called the immunoSEQ multiplex PCR reads with MiXCR. This table holds about 300,000 distinct CDR3 sequences, about 85% found once. The material sequenced was CD8+ T cells from PBMCs. The clonotype was recovered from a human donor with multiple sclerosis.

The CDR3 region has the DNA TGTGCCAGCAGTTGGGGACCTAGCACAGATACGCAGTATTTT. Amino acid sequence: CASSWGPSTDTQYF. The chain carries TRBV28 and TRBJ2-3; D assignment may be TRBD1 or TRBD2 (5 bases each). CDR1 is MDHEN, CDR2 SYDVKM, per germline. There are 14 residues in the CDR3. V lost 4 bases, J lost 0 bases, and 8 bases lay in between.